The 23 T cell receptor beta chains given below trace back to one sample, sequenced in a study of cytomegalovirus exposure and HLA in healthy donors. PCR amplification relied on 60 Vbeta primers (plus 13 Jbeta primers). Profiled with immunoSEQ multiplex PCR; TCRdb holds only in-frame clones, not every one. Here the sample spans about 160,000 clones, around three quarters being singletons. Source material: PBMCs. The receptors derive from a man aged 25 to 40 in good health and CMV-seropositive.

V usage is TRBV9 and J usage is TRBJ1-6; the match to TRBD1 covers 8 bases. Germline loops: CDR1 SGDLS, CDR2 YYNGEE. The CDR3 is made up of 18 amino acids. After removal of 0 bases from V and 6 bases from J, the junction contained 11 bases not matched to a gene. The CDR3 DNA sequence: TGTGCCAGCAGCGTAGGTGCGGGACAGGAGACATCTAATTCACCCCTCCACTTT. Translation: CASSVGAGQETSNSPLHF.

The rearrangement uses TRBV7-9 and TRBJ2-7, with 9 bases aligning to TRBD2. Germline V gene data show CDR1 as SEHNR and CDR2 as FQNEAQ (reference sequence). This CDR3 has 14 residues. The V and J ends lost 5 bases and 6 bases, in that order; junction bases with no gene match: 8. The CDR3 DNA follows: TGTGCCAGCAGCCTTGGCGGGGGGGCGGTCGAGCAGTACTTC. Residues: CASSLGGGAVEQYF.

The chain uses TRBV28 and TRBJ2-1, with TRBD1 matching over 10 bases. Germline V gene data show CDR1 as MDHEN and CDR2 as SYDVKM. V lost 6 bases and J lost 0; bases outside the gene matches: 8. This CDR3 is 17 amino acids long. The CDR3 protein is CASSSGTGASSYNEQFF. CDR3 bases: TGTGCCAGCAGCTCGGGGACAGGGGCAAGCTCCTACAATGAGCAGTTCTTC.

The chain uses TRBV7-2 and TRBJ1-1, with D maybe TRBD1 (5 bases). CDR3 length: 15 residues. Germline CDR1 SGHTA, CDR2 FQGNSA. With 3 bases removed from V and 1 base from J, the gap between germline ends came to 12 bases. The DNA of the CDR3 is TGTGCCAGCAGCTTTCTCCCGGACACGAACACTGAAGCTTTCTTT. This translates into CASSFLPDTNTEAFF.

This clone was detected a few times. This sequence joins TRBV5-1 and TRBJ2-5; 10 nucleotides agree with TRBD2. V lost 2 bases, J lost 5 bases, and 12 bases stayed unmatched. Germline assignment: CDR1 SGHRS and CDR2 YFSETQ. The CDR3 is 17 residues long. CDR3 nucleotide sequence: TGCGCCAGCAGCTTCGGTAGTAGCGGGGGGCTAGGGGAGACCCAGTACTTC. Its protein is CASSFGSSGGLGETQYF.

A single count supports this clone. The genes are TRBV30 and TRBJ1-3; maybe TRBD1 (5 bases). V was pared by 2 bases and J by 0 bases, with 8 bases between. CDR3 size: 14 residues. Germline V CDR1 and CDR2: GTSNPN, SVGIG (reference sequence). CDR3 sequence (DNA): TGTGCCTGGAGTCCGGGACTCTCTGGAAACACCATATATTTT. Translating gives CAWSPGLSGNTIYF.

The chain uses TRBV7-6 and TRBJ1-1, with D possibly being TRBD1 (6 bases). CDR1 is SGHVS and CDR2 is FNYEAQ in the germline V gene. The V gene lost 8 bases and the J gene lost 1 base, with 11 bases spanning the gap. This CDR3 is built from 13 residues. The CDR3 protein is CASRQEPNTEAFF. In DNA, the CDR3 is TGTGCCAGCCGACAGGAACCGAACACTGAAGCTTTCTTT.

This sequence joins TRBV7-2 and TRBJ1-6, with unresolved D. Per germline, CDR1 SGHTA and CDR2 FQGNSA. Trimming stripped 5 bases from V and 6 bases from J, with 14 bases between. This CDR3 region has 15 residues. Written as DNA, the CDR3 is TGTGCCAGCAGCCCATCCGGCAGGCGTAATTCACCCCTCCACTTT. It yields the protein CASSPSGRRNSPLHF.

The CDR3 DNA follows: TGTGCCAGCAGCTTACCTACCGGGCTAGCGGGGGTTGAAGATACGCAGTATTTT. Residues: CASSLPTGLAGVEDTQYF. The rearrangement joins TRBV7-9 to TRBJ2-3; 10 bases fit TRBD2. The CDR3 contains 18 residues. J was trimmed by 5 bases and V by 2 bases; bases with no gene match: 13. CDR1 and CDR2 from the germline V gene are SEHNR and FQNEAQ (reference sequence).

This chain connects TRBV27 to TRBJ2-7; 7 nucleotides agree with TRBD1. Germline trimming cut 7 bases from V and 2 bases from J; bases unmatched to any gene: 11. Looked up from germline, CDR1 is MNHEY and CDR2 is SMNVEV (reference sequence). This CDR3 has 15 amino acids. The CDR3 sequence is CASTHTSDRTYEQYF. The CDR3 DNA follows: TGTGCCAGCACCCACACCTCGGACAGGACCTACGAGCAGTACTTC.

The chain carries TRBV4-1 and TRBJ1-4, with D possibly being TRBD1 (6 bases). V was shortened by 2 bases and J by 6 bases, with 13 bases between the two germline ends. CDR3 length equals 15 residues. CDR1 is MGHRA, CDR2 YSYEKL, per germline. The CDR3 region has the DNA TGCGCCAGCAGCCAAAGACAGGCTCCAGATGAAAAACTGTTTTTT. Amino acid sequence: CASSQRQAPDEKLFF.

The V gene is TRBV4-2, the J gene TRBJ2-3; perhaps TRBD1 as D (5 bases). The CDR3 runs to 15 residues. CDR1 is LGHNA, CDR2 YNFKEQ, per germline. V lost 1 base, J lost 2 bases, and 10 bases lay in between. The CDR3 loop is CASSQGGRNTDTQYF. The CDR3, as DNA: TGTGCCAGCAGCCAAGGGGGCAGAAACACAGATACGCAGTATTTT.

The rearrangement links TRBV4-1 to TRBJ2-6, with 9 bases matching TRBD1. V lost 0 bases to trimming and J lost 0 bases; unmatched junction nucleotides: 3. Germline values: CDR1 MGHRA, CDR2 YSYEKL. The CDR3 spans 18 residues. In DNA form, the CDR3 reads TGCGCCAGCAGCCAAGAGACAGGGGGTTTCTCTGGGGCCAACGTCCTGACTTTC. Its protein product is CASSQETGGFSGANVLTF.

The genes are TRBV5-5 and TRBJ1-4; D is possibly TRBD1 (6 bases). The CDR3 runs to 15 residues. Germline V gene data show CDR1 as SGHKS and CDR2 as YYEKEE (reference sequence). The V and J ends lost 4 bases and 8 bases respectively, with 18 bases between them. The CDR3 DNA reads as TGTGCCAGCAGCAAGGACGGGGGGGCTGACGAAAAACTGTTTTTT. It translates to CASSKDGGADEKLFF.

This clone appeared a single time. The chain joins TRBV9 to TRBJ2-2, with 7 bases matching TRBD2. The germline V gene has CDR1 SGDLS and CDR2 YYNGEE. V dropped 0 bases and J dropped 5; count of bases not matched to a gene: 7. The CDR3 has 16 residues. CDR3 loop: CASSVGFGGRTGELFF. In DNA, the CDR3 is TGTGCCAGCAGCGTAGGTTTCGGGGGGAGAACCGGGGAGCTGTTTTTT.

J is TRBJ1-1 and V is TRBV4-1; TRBD1 might be the D (5 bases). The germline V gene encodes CDR1 MGHRA and CDR2 YSYEKL. The V and J ends lost 0 bases and 3 bases respectively, with 11 bases between them. The CDR3 covers 15 residues. The CDR3 region is CASSQETTGDTEAFF. The CDR3 DNA reads as TGCGCCAGCAGCCAAGAGACAACAGGAGACACTGAAGCTTTCTTT.

The rearrangement uses TRBV27 and TRBJ2-1; 9 bases line up with TRBD2. With V trimmed by 8 bases and J by 1 base, 3 bases remained unmatched. The CDR3 has 14 residues. Germline lookup yields CDR1 MNHEY and CDR2 SMNVEV (reference sequence). The CDR3 spells CASSAGGSYNEQFF. The CDR3 coding sequence is TGTGCCAGCTCGGCGGGGGGGTCCTACAATGAGCAGTTCTTC.

This rearrangement joins TRBV28 to TRBJ1-5; 8 nucleotides match TRBD1. The CDR3 has 15 residues. Germline assignment: CDR1 MDHEN and CDR2 SYDVKM. With 5 bases clipped from V and 7 bases from J, the junction kept 10 bases outside the gene matches. CDR3 nucleotides: TGTGCCAGCAGTAGTGGGGCAGGGGGCACGCAGCCCCAGCATTTT. The encoded protein is CASSSGAGGTQPQHF.

This clone turned up a few times. The rearrangement uses TRBV12-5 and TRBJ2-1, with 10 bases that match TRBD1. The CDR3 consists of 15 residues. The ends lost 7 bases at V and 4 bases at J; junction bases unmatched: 7. In germline, CDR1 is LGHNT, CDR2 FRNRAP. This chain's CDR3 is CASALTGGPYNEQFF. In DNA, the CDR3 is TGTGCTAGTGCCTTGACAGGGGGCCCGTACAATGAGCAGTTCTTC.

The rearrangement joins TRBV7-9 to TRBJ1-1; unclear D gene. V was cut by 5 bases and J by 2 bases, with 15 bases left in between. In germline, CDR1 is SEHNR, CDR2 FQNEAQ (reference sequence). The CDR3 has 15 amino acids. The CDR3 is CASSARPRGNTEAFF. In nucleotides, the CDR3 is TGTGCCAGCAGCGCGCGACCGCGAGGAAACACTGAAGCTTTCTTT.

The CDR3 region has the DNA TGTGCCAGCAGCCGCCAGACTGGGGAGACCCAGTACTTC. Its protein product is CASSRQTGETQYF. The chain has TRBV7-2 and TRBJ2-5, with D unclear. Germline values: CDR1 SGHTA, CDR2 FQGNSA. The CDR3 consists of 13 residues. V lost 5 bases to trimming and J lost 5 bases, with 12 bases between them.

V gene TRBV5-1 combines with J gene TRBJ1-3; TRBD1 might be the D (5 bases). V dropped 3 bases and J dropped 0 bases, with 10 bases sitting between them. There are 15 residues in the CDR3. Germline CDR1 and CDR2: SGHRS and YFSETQ. In nucleotides, the CDR3 is TGCGCCAGCAGCTGGACACCGAGCTCTGGAAACACCATATATTTT. Translation: CASSWTPSSGNTIYF.

The chain carries TRBV4-1 and TRBJ1-5; D remains ambiguous. Germline V gene sequence: CDR1 MGHRA, CDR2 YSYEKL. V was trimmed by 4 bases and J by 3 bases, leaving 13 bases between them. The CDR3 covers 15 residues. The CDR3 nucleotides read TGCGCCAGCAGCCCAGGTGGCTTGGCCAATCAGCCCCAGCATTTT. Translating gives CASSPGGLANQPQHF.